The 23 T cell receptor beta chains presented below share a single source sample, sequenced in a study of blood T cell repertoires in COVID-19. Sequencing was performed with immunoSEQ multiplex PCR; in TCRdb, only in-frame clones are kept and a portion is missing. Among just over 85,000 clones listed, approximately 90% were seen once. The sequencing input was peripheral blood. These receptors all come from a man in his forties or fifties with acute or convalescent COVID-19.

This chain uses TRBV6-2 or TRBV6-3 with TRBJ2-1, with 8 bases matching TRBD2. CDR1 MNHEY and CDR2 SVGEGT come from the germline V gene. V was clipped by 2 bases and J by 8 bases; unmatched bases: 11. The CDR3 loop spans 16 amino acids. Here the CDR3 DNA reads TGTGCCAGCAGTTACATCCCCGGGGGGGCCAAAGATGAGCAGTTCTTC. Translated: CASSYIPGGAKDEQFF.

This chain links TRBV4-2 with TRBJ1-2, with D possibly matching TRBD1 (5 bases). Germline V gene data show CDR1 as LGHNA and CDR2 as YNFKEQ. This CDR3 is 15 amino acids long. The V gene lost 0 bases and the J gene lost 2 bases, with 10 bases spanning the gap. CDR3 protein: CASSQELTGNYGYTF. The CDR3 DNA is TGTGCCAGCAGCCAAGAATTAACAGGAAACTATGGCTACACCTTC.

The rearrangement joins TRBV6-5 to TRBJ1-3; D remains unclear. The CDR3 runs 14 residues. Germline V lookup: CDR1 MNHEY, CDR2 SVGAGI. Trimming cost V 6 bases and J 0 bases, with 9 bases left between them. CDR3 sequence (DNA): TGTGCCAGCAGGGGGAGGGCCTCTGGAAACACCATATATTTT. Its protein is CASRGRASGNTIYF.

The genes are TRBV6-1 and TRBJ2-7; TRBD2 agrees at 9 bases. The V gene end was trimmed by 2 bases and the J gene end by 5 bases; junction bases not matched to a gene: 10. The CDR3 loop spans 16 amino acids. Germline V gives CDR1 MNHNS, CDR2 SASEGT. DNA of the CDR3: TGTGCCAGCAGTGAAAACCGCGGGGGGGGCGGTAACGAGCAGTACTTC. The encoded protein is CASSENRGGGGNEQYF.

The V and J genes are TRBV7-9 and TRBJ2-7, with 10 bases lining up with TRBD2. The germline V gene has CDR1 SEHNR and CDR2 FQNEAQ (reference sequence). CDR3 length equals 15 residues. The J segment lost 6 bases and the V segment lost 1 base, leaving 6 bases of the junction unmatched. This chain's CDR3 is CASSLGSGGESEQYF. CDR3 coding DNA: TGTGCCAGCAGCTTAGGGAGCGGGGGGGAGAGCGAGCAGTACTTC.

The chain uses TRBV3-1 (or the pseudogene TRBV3-2) and TRBJ1-2, with TRBD1 as a possible D gene (6 bases). This CDR3 is 14 amino acids long. CDR1 LGHDT and CDR2 YNNKEL come from the germline V gene (reference sequence). Trimming took off 4 bases at V and 4 bases at J, with 13 bases between the two ends. CDR3 sequence (DNA): TGTGCCAGCAGCCTACAAAAGGGGGTCTATGGCTACACCTTC. Its translation: CASSLQKGVYGYTF.

The CDR3 coding sequence is TGTGCCAGCAGCGTCTCTCCCGGTCAGCCCCAGCATTTT. Translated: CASSVSPGQPQHF. The gene calls are TRBV9 and TRBJ1-5; D gene unclear. Trimming took off 2 bases at V and 6 bases at J, with 9 bases between the two ends. This CDR3 comprises 13 residues. From germline, CDR1 is SGDLS and CDR2 YYNGEE.

The rearrangement joins TRBV5-1 to TRBJ2-2, with D possibly matching TRBD1 (6 bases). Germline CDR1 is SGHRS and CDR2 is YFSETQ. V lost 2 bases, J lost 5 bases, and 16 bases lay in between. This CDR3 is built from 16 residues. The CDR3 here is CASSLKFRGFTGELFF. DNA for the CDR3: TGCGCCAGCAGCTTAAAATTCAGGGGTTTTACCGGGGAGCTGTTTTTT.

The chain employs TRBV7-7 and TRBJ1-4, with a weak D call TRBD1 (6 bases). The CDR3 spans 13 residues. Germline V CDR1 and CDR2: SSHAT, FNYEAQ (reference sequence). V lost 3 bases and J 8 bases, leaving 10 bases between the germline ends. CDR3 coding DNA: TGTGCCAGCAGCTTGGGGGCTGGAGAAAAACTGTTTTTT. This encodes CASSLGAGEKLFF. Based on the CDR3 plus reference TRBV7-7 and TRBJ1-4, the full variable domain is GAGVSQSPRYKVTKRGQDVTLRCDPISSHATLYWYQQALGQGPEFLTYFNYEAQPDKSGLPSDRFSAERPEGSISTLTIQRTEQRDSAMYRCASSLGAGEKLFFGSGTQLSVL.

The rearrangement joins TRBV3-1 (or the pseudogene TRBV3-2) to TRBJ1-1; D possibly corresponds to TRBD1 (5 bases). V was clipped by 4 bases and J by 7 bases, with 16 bases between them. The CDR3 is 14 amino acids. Germline V CDR1 and CDR2: LGHDT, YNNKEL (reference sequence). CDR3 amino acids: CASSRFDRDYEAFF. The DNA for the CDR3 is TGTGCCAGCAGCCGGTTCGACCGGGACTATGAAGCTTTCTTT.

The J gene is TRBJ1-4, the V gene TRBV27; possible D gene TRBD1, 5 bases. In germline, CDR1 is MNHEY, CDR2 SMNVEV (reference sequence). This CDR3 region has 15 residues. The V gene lost 3 bases and the J gene lost 8 bases, with 16 bases spanning the gap. The CDR3: CASSFRRQPPEKLFF. CDR3 DNA sequence: TGTGCCAGCAGTTTTCGTCGACAGCCTCCGGAAAAACTGTTTTTT.

This clone was found once. The chain uses TRBV10-3 and TRBJ1-2; D not certain. CDR1 is ENHRY, CDR2 SYGVKD, per germline. The V gene lost 6 bases and the J gene lost 2 bases, with 13 bases spanning the gap. The CDR3 length is 14 residues. CDR3 residues: CAIRGGGRNYGYTF. The CDR3 nucleotides are TGTGCCATCAGGGGAGGAGGGCGCAACTATGGCTACACCTTC.

This rearrangement joins TRBV5-1 to TRBJ2-5; possibly TRBD2 for D (6 bases). V lost 3 bases and J lost 2, with 11 bases in between. CDR1 SGHRS and CDR2 YFSETQ come from the germline V gene. There are 14 residues in the CDR3. In nucleotides, the CDR3 is TGCGCCAGCAGCTCCGGGACTGGGCAAGAGACCCAGTACTTC. Translating it yields CASSSGTGQETQYF.

The chain carries TRBV19 and TRBJ1-3, with unresolved D. V lost 4 bases and J lost 0, with 7 bases in between. The germline V gene has CDR1 LNHDA and CDR2 SQIVND (reference sequence). CDR3 length: 14 residues. CDR3 nucleotides: TGTGCCAGTAGTACCCTGAGCTCTGGAAACACCATATATTTT. It is translated as CASSTLSSGNTIYF.

The chain employs TRBV5-8 and TRBJ1-1, with TRBD1 identical over 9 bases. The CDR3 spans 15 residues. The ends lost 4 bases at V and 11 bases at J; junction bases unmatched: 15. Germline-derived CDR1 and CDR2 are SGHTS and YDEGEE. The CDR3 sequence is CASSLLNRDRDKAFF. DNA for the CDR3: TGTGCCAGCAGCCTCCTAAACCGGGACAGGGATAAGGCTTTCTTT.

This rearrangement joins TRBV6-5 to TRBJ1-4, with 8 bases that match TRBD1. The V gene end was trimmed by 7 bases and the J gene end by 7 bases; junction bases not matched to a gene: 11. Germline V gene data show CDR1 as MNHEY and CDR2 as SVGAGI. This CDR3 is 15 amino acids long. The CDR3 protein is CASTKMTGAREKLFF. In DNA, the CDR3 is TGTGCCAGCACCAAGATGACAGGGGCACGTGAAAAACTGTTTTTT.

The chain has TRBV2 and TRBJ1-5, with a tentative D call TRBD1 (5 bases). Germline V CDR1 and CDR2: SNHLY, FYNNEI. This CDR3 has 14 amino acids. V shed 3 bases and J shed 7 bases, with 13 bases lying between them. CDR3 nucleotides: TGTGCCAGCAGTGAGCGCAGGGTAGGGCAGCCCCAGCATTTT. Its translation is CASSERRVGQPQHF.

This clone was observed once. J is TRBJ1-6 and V is TRBV7-8, with D perhaps matching TRBD1 (5 bases). V was trimmed by 0 bases and J by 6 bases, leaving 9 bases between them. From germline, CDR1 is SGHVS and CDR2 FQNEAQ. This CDR3 spans 15 amino acids. The chain's CDR3 is CASSLAVGLNSPLHF. The CDR3 nucleotides are TGTGCCAGCAGCTTAGCTGTGGGGCTTAATTCACCCCTCCACTTT.

The chain is built from TRBV18 and TRBJ2-1, with 11 bases lining up with TRBD2. In germline, CDR1 is KGHSH, CDR2 LQKENI. The CDR3 extends over 15 amino acids. V was pared by 3 bases and J by 4 bases, with 2 bases of the junction left unmatched. This chain's CDR3 is CASSPGLAAYNEQFF. CDR3 in DNA: TGTGCCAGCTCACCGGGACTAGCGGCGTACAATGAGCAGTTCTTC.

The rearrangement joins TRBV29-1 to TRBJ1-2, with D perhaps TRBD1 (5 bases). CDR1 and CDR2 from the germline V gene are SQVTM and ANQGSEA. The CDR3 has 17 amino acids. Trimming took off 5 bases at V and 6 bases at J, with 28 bases between the two ends. The CDR3 DNA follows: TGCAGCGTTTTGGCTAGCTTCCAGGGAGGCGGCAGCGATGGCTACACCTTC. Translated, it gives CSVLASFQGGGSDGYTF. The whole variable domain, filled in from reference TRBV29-1 and TRBJ1-2, reads SAVISQKPSRDICQRGTSLTIQCQVDSQVTMMFWYRQQPGQSLTLIATANQGSEATYESGFVIDKFPISRPNLTFSTLTVSNMSPEDSSIYLCSVLASFQGGGSDGYTFGSGTRLTVV.

This chain links TRBV6-1 with TRBJ2-7; 9 bases align to TRBD1. The CDR3 is 15 residues long. The V and J ends lost 0 bases and 3 bases, in that order; junction bases with no gene match: 3. Germline V gene data show CDR1 as MNHNS and CDR2 as SASEGT. CDR3 residues: CASSEAGTGNYEQYV. In nucleotides, the CDR3 is TGTGCCAGCAGTGAAGCCGGGACAGGGAACTACGAGCAGTACGTC.

The J gene is TRBJ1-6, the V gene TRBV30; tentatively, D is TRBD1 (5 bases). The CDR3 totals 13 residues. V lost 7 bases to trimming and J lost 6 bases, with 13 bases between them. Looked up from germline, CDR1 is GTSNPN and CDR2 is SVGIG (reference sequence). The CDR3 spells CASLGGSNSPLHF. The DNA of the CDR3 is TGTGCCTCTCTCGGGGGGTCTAATTCACCCCTCCACTTT.

In this sample, this clone turned up once. This rearrangement joins TRBV28 to TRBJ1-1, with D hard to call. Trimming pared 6 bases from V and 0 bases from J, leaving 11 bases between. From germline, CDR1 is MDHEN and CDR2 SYDVKM. The CDR3 has 14 amino acids. The CDR3: CASRLAGVNTEAFF. CDR3 DNA: TGTGCCAGCAGGTTAGCCGGGGTGAACACTGAAGCTTTCTTT.